What follows are 2 T cell receptor beta chains derived from one specimen sequenced in a study of cytomegalovirus exposure and HLA in healthy donors. The PCR had 60 Vbeta and 13 Jbeta primers. Using immunoSEQ multiplex PCR, the repertoire was profiled, and TCRdb retains in-frame clones only, with some absent. Its clone listing holds roughly 73,000 clones. The source material was PBMCs. The receptor set was obtained from a man aged 50-60 years in good health and CMV-seropositive.

V gene TRBV6-6 combines with J gene TRBJ1-6; D remains ambiguous. The CDR3 has 16 residues. V was pared by 0 bases and J by 10 bases, with 16 bases between. CDR1 and CDR2 from the germline V gene are MNHNY and SVGAGI (reference sequence). CDR3 nucleotides: TGTGCCAGCAGTTACTCCCCGACCAGGAGGGTATCACCCCTCCACTTT. The encoded protein is CASSYSPTRRVSPLHF.

V and J are TRBV7-9 and TRBJ2-7; tentative D call: TRBD2 (5 bases). Germline V gene lookup returns CDR1 SEHNR and CDR2 FQNEAQ (reference sequence). This CDR3 has 15 residues. V gave up 5 bases and J gave up 1 base, with 15 bases separating them. The CDR3 sequence: CASSPDGVVSYEQYV. The CDR3 region has the DNA TGTGCCAGCAGCCCAGACGGGGTTGTATCCTACGAGCAGTACGTC.